The 15 T cell receptor beta chains below all came from one sample that was sequenced in a study of CD8 T cells in ankylosing spondylitis. TCRdb passed the 5' RACE reads through MiXCR, listing each CDR3 protein once. The data hold around 130,000 distinct CDR3 sequences, with over 6.5% observed a single time. The sequencing sample was made of blood, either unsorted or a sorted T cell fraction (not recorded which). Receptors originate from a male donor with ankylosing spondylitis or in good health (not recorded which).

The table lists this clonotype with many counts. The chain is built from TRBV5-1 and TRBJ1-5, with 9 nucleotides matching TRBD1. V lost 0 bases to trimming and J lost 7 bases; unmatched junction nucleotides: 5. This CDR3 comprises 15 residues. Germline loops: CDR1 SGHRS, CDR2 YFSETQ. The CDR3 nucleotides read TGCGCCAGCAGCTTGGGGGACAGGGTCAACCAGCCCCAGCATTTT. Amino acid sequence: CASSLGDRVNQPQHF.

There are many counts of this clonotype. This chain uses TRBV5-1 with TRBJ2-3, with D perhaps matching TRBD1 (5 bases). The V end lost 1 base, the J end lost 4 bases, and 16 bases lay between the germline ends. This CDR3 contains 16 residues. CDR1 is SGHRS and CDR2 is YFSETQ in the germline V gene. This chain's CDR3 is CASSLRVREMSDTQYF. The CDR3 region has the DNA TGCGCCAGCAGCTTGAGGGTCAGGGAAATGTCAGATACGCAGTATTTT.

The V call is TRBV21-1, the J call TRBJ2-1. TRBV21-1 is classified as a pseudogene. This CDR3 is 15 amino acids long. CDR3 amino acids: CASSNGSSSYNEQFF. In DNA, the CDR3 is TGTGCCAGCAGCAATGGCAGCAGCTCCTACAATGAGCAGTTCTTC.

Ten or more counts support this clonotype. The chain combines TRBV12-3 or TRBV12-4 with TRBJ2-5; 7 bases match TRBD2. V was clipped by 2 bases and J by 5 bases; unmatched bases: 8. The CDR3 sequence is 15 residues long. The CDR3 here is CASSLIAGVGETQYF. The CDR3 region has the DNA TGTGCCAGCAGTTTAATCGCGGGGGTCGGGGAGACCCAGTACTTC.

Worth noting for this clonotype: This may be a read error, as it is one base from a much larger clone. This rearrangement joins TRBV12-3 or TRBV12-4 to TRBJ2-7, with D maybe TRBD1 (5 bases). This CDR3 is built from 13 residues. Trimming cost V 8 bases and J 5 bases, with 16 bases left between them. CDR3 coding DNA: TGTGCCAGCGGACCCTCAGGGCTAGACGAGCAGTACTTC. This codes for CASGPSGLDEQYF.

This clonotype was detected many times. CDR3 residues: CASRREGSEPQHF. The CDR3 DNA sequence: TGTGCCAGCAGGAGGGAGGGGTCGGAGCCCCAGCATTTT. The chain has TRBV6-1 and TRBJ1-5; D may be TRBD1 (5 bases). Germline V lookup: CDR1 MNHNS, CDR2 SASEGT. V was cut by 6 bases and J by 8 bases, with 14 bases left in between. The CDR3 is 13 residues long.

This clonotype turned up a few times. The chain employs TRBV11-2 and TRBJ2-2, with 8 positions matching TRBD2. The CDR3 covers 16 residues. Germline values: CDR1 SGHAT, CDR2 FQNNGV. Trimming took 5 bases from V and 6 from J; bases not matched to a gene: 11. The CDR3 DNA reads TGTGCCAGCAGCCCCACTACGGGGGGGGGTTCCGGGGAGCTGTTTTTT. This encodes CASSPTTGGGSGELFF.

This clonotype has at least ten counts. The chain links TRBV20-1 to TRBJ2-3, with 12 bases lining up with TRBD2. From germline, CDR1 is DFQATT and CDR2 SNEGSKA (reference sequence). The CDR3 has 15 amino acids. The J segment lost 6 bases and the V segment lost 5 bases, leaving 9 bases of the junction unmatched. DNA of the CDR3: TGCAGTGCTCATCTAGCGGGAGGGACGTCCGATACGCAGTATTTT. This gives the protein CSAHLAGGTSDTQYF.

This clonotype has ten or more counts. This CDR3 reads CSARRLNQPQHF. The CDR3 nucleotides are TGCAGTGCAAGGAGACTCAATCAGCCCCAGCATTTT. The V gene is TRBV20-1, the J gene TRBJ1-5; D is ambiguous. CDR1 DFQATT and CDR2 SNEGSKA come from the germline V gene (reference sequence). CDR3 length: 12 residues. V lost 6 bases, J lost 3 bases, and 9 bases lay in between.

This clonotype was seen many times. The junction departs from the called germline gene at one end, perhaps through a read error. V and J are TRBV5-1 and TRBJ2-7; possibly TRBD2 for D (5 bases). CDR3 length equals 14 residues. Germline loops: CDR1 SGHRS, CDR2 YFSETQ. The CDR3 nucleotides are TGTGCCAGCAGCTTAGGTGGAGGCTCCTACGAGCAGTACTTC. Its protein product is CASSLGGGSYEQYF.

This clonotype showed up many times. V is TRBV20-1 and J is TRBJ1-5; TRBD1 matches 11 bases. From germline, CDR1 is DFQATT and CDR2 SNEGSKA (reference sequence). This CDR3 comprises 16 residues. With 5 bases clipped from V and 0 bases from J, the junction kept 6 bases outside the gene matches. This CDR3 is CSAGQGAAYSNQPQHF. The CDR3 DNA follows: TGCAGTGCTGGACAGGGGGCGGCTTATAGCAATCAGCCCCAGCATTTT.

This clonotype was counted a few times. The J gene is TRBJ2-7, the V gene TRBV2, with D possibly being TRBD2 (5 bases). Germline CDR1 and CDR2: SNHLY and FYNNEI. Between the trimmed V and J ends, which lost 6 bases and 9 bases, there was a span of 21 bases. This CDR3 is 14 amino acids long. This CDR3 reads CASSAPDGVQAQYF. CDR3 sequence (DNA): TGTGCCAGCAGCGCCCCGGACGGGGTGCAGGCGCAGTACTTC.

With respect to this clonotype: A single base separates this from a much larger clone, so it may be a read error. Because it lacks the conserved phenylalanine or tryptophan at the end, this CDR3 is likely a read error. The genes are TRBV12-3 or TRBV12-4 and TRBJ1-2; D remains unclear. CDR3 length: 14 residues. The ends were cut back, 8 bases at V and 1 base at J, with 14 bases in the middle. The CDR3, as DNA: TGTGCCAGCGCCATCAGAGGGAGTAACTATGGCTACACCTAC. This codes for CASAIRGSNYGYTY.

This clonotype came up many times. The V call is TRBV5-6, the J call TRBJ2-3, with a possible D match to TRBD1 (6 bases). The V gene lost 2 bases and the J gene lost 7 bases, with 20 bases spanning the gap. CDR1 and CDR2 (germline): SGHDT, YYEEEE. The CDR3 is 16 residues long. As DNA, the CDR3 is TGTGCCAGCAGCTTAGTCAGGGGCCTCCTAGTATATACGCAGTATTTT. This codes for CASSLVRGLLVYTQYF.

This clonotype was observed a handful of times. The chain employs TRBV6-1 and TRBJ1-1, with a weak D call TRBD1 (5 bases). The CDR3 is 14 amino acids. The V gene's germline CDR1 is MNHNS and CDR2 SASEGT. Trimming pared 6 bases from V and 4 bases from J, leaving 15 bases between. The CDR3: CASSRDPGGTEAFF. CDR3 bases: TGTGCCAGCAGCCGGGACCCGGGGGGCACTGAAGCTTTCTTT.